The present T cell receptor (beta chain) was sequenced within a study of blood T cell repertoires in COVID-19. Study overall: The United States, Italy and Spain were the sources of the acute and convalescent COVID-19 samples.

The CDR3 is made up of 15 amino acids. V lost 3 bases and J 1 base, leaving 9 bases between the germline ends. CDR1 is SGHTA and CDR2 is FQGNSA in the germline V gene. As processed by the authors: How many nucleated cells were present was estimated from reference gene primer amplification. Profiling relied on immunoSEQ multiplex PCR, and the TCRdb table lists in-frame clones only, not all of them. The DNA was the basis for D and trimming; V, J and clone size are from that table. The sample contains just under 90,000 clones, about 88% of which appear only once. Input material: peripheral blood. The sequence was collected from an elderly woman with acute or convalescent COVID-19. This chain connects TRBV7-2 to TRBJ2-2; no firm D call. CDR3 in amino acids: CASSLYSGNTGELFF. Here the CDR3 DNA reads TGTGCCAGCAGCTTGTACTCCGGGAACACCGGGGAGCTGTTTTTT.